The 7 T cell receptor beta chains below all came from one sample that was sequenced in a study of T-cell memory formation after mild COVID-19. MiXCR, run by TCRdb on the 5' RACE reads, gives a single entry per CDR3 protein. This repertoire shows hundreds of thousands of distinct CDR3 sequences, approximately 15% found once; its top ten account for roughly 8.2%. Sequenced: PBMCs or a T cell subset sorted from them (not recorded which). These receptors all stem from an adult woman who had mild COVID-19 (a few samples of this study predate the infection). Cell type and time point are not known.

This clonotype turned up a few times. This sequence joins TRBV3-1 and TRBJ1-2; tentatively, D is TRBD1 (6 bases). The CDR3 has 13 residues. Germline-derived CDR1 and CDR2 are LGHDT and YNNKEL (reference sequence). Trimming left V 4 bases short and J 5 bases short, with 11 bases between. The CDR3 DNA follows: TGTGCCAGCAGCCCGACAGGACCGTATGGCTACACCTTC. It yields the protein CASSPTGPYGYTF.

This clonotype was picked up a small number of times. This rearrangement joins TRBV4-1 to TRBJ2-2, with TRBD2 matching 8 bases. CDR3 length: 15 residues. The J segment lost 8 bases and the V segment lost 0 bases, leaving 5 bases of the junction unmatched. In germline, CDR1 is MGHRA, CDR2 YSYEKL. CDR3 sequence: CASSQEVTSVGELFF. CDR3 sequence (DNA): TGCGCCAGCAGCCAAGAAGTGACTAGCGTGGGGGAGCTGTTTTTT.

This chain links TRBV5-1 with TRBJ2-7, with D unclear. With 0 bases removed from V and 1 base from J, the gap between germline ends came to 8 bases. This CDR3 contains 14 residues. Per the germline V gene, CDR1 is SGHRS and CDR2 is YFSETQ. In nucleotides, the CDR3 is TGCGCCAGCAGCTTGGGTATGGGGTCCTACGAGCAGTACTTC. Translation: CASSLGMGSYEQYF.

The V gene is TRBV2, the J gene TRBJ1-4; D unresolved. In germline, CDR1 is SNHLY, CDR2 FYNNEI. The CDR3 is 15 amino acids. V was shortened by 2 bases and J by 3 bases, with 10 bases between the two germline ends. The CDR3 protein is CASSEIFVANEKLFF. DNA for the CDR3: TGTGCCAGCAGTGAAATCTTCGTGGCTAATGAAAAACTGTTTTTT.

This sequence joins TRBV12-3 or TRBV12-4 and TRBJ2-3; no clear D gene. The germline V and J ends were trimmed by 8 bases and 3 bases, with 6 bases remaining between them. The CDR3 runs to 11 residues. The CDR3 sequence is CASLTTDTQYF. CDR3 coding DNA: TGTGCCAGCCTGACAACAGATACGCAGTATTTT.

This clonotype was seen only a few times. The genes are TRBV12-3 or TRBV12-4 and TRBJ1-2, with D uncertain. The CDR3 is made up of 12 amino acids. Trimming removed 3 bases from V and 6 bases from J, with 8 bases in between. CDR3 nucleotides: TGTGCCAGCAGTTTCACGGGGAATGGCTACACCTTC. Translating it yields CASSFTGNGYTF.

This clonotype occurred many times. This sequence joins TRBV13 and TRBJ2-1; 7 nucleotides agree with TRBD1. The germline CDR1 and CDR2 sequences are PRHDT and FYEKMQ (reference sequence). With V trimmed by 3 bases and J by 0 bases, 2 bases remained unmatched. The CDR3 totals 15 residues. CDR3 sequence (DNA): TGTGCCAGCAGCTTGAGACAGGGCTCCTACAATGAGCAGTTCTTC. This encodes CASSLRQGSYNEQFF.